A selection of T cell receptor beta chains follows, all from one sample in a study of vaccination and CD4 T cells after COVID-19. These TCRs' antigens remain unknown. TCRdb analysed the PCR reads with MiXCR anew, one entry per CDR3 protein. The table has some 18,000 distinct CDR3 sequences, 50% seen once; the top ten hold roughly 6.7%. The sample taken for sequencing was CD4+ T cells from blood, cultured in vitro. The receptors originated from a human donor who had recovered from COVID-19. Each CDR3 is given with its conserved first and last residue. D genes are given only for firm matches. Size is omitted from some rows. Given values are once, few, many or a class for expanded clones.

>.|TRBJ1-2|.|TRBV7-9
CASSLERGWGYTF
TGTGCCAGCAGCTTAGAAAGGGGATGGGGCTACACCTTC
>few|TRBJ2-5|TRBD2|TRBV7-2
CASSVAGLQETQYF
TGTGCCAGCAGCGTAGCGGGGCTCCAAGAGACCCAGTACTTC
>.|TRBJ2-7|TRBD2|TRBV24-1
CATSDPSGGAYEQYF
TGTGCCACCAGTGATCCGTCGGGAGGTGCGTACGAGCAGTACTTC
>few|TRBJ1-5|.|TRBV10-3
CAISEGQYNQPQHF
TGTGCCATCAGCGAGGGGCAGTACAATCAGCCCCAGCATTTT
>few|TRBJ1-2|.|TRBV20-1
CSARQNRVWGYTF
TGCAGTGCTAGACAGAACCGGGTCTGGGGCTACACCTTC
>.|TRBJ1-5|.|TRBV7-2
CASSFRGARGNQPQHF
TGTGCCAGCAGCTTTCGGGGGGCGAGGGGCAATCAGCCCCAGCATTTT
>.|TRBJ2-2|.|TRBV20-1
CSVSSVLTGELFF
TGCAGTGTCAGTAGCGTTCTCACCGGGGAGCTGTTTTTT
>.|TRBJ1-5|TRBD1|TRBV28
CASSVAGGNQPQHF
TGTGCCAGCTCTGTGGCAGGGGGAAATCAGCCCCAGCATTTT
>.|TRBJ2-7|.|TRBV2
CASTKEGYEQYF
TGTGCCAGCACAAAAGAAGGATACGAGCAGTACTTC
>few|TRBJ1-1|.|TRBV6-2/TRBV6-3
CASSYSLFPPGRRVSTEAFF
TGTGCCAGCAGTTACTCCTTATTTCCACCAGGGAGGAGGGTATCCACTGAAGCTTTCTTT
>.|TRBJ2-7|.|TRBV10-2
CASRGTASYEQYF
TGCGCCAGCCGAGGGACCGCCTCCTACGAGCAGTACTTC
>.|TRBJ2-1|.|TRBV6-1
CAGSEQGSSEQFF
TGTGCCGGCAGTGAGCAGGGATCCAGTGAGCAGTTCTTC
>.|TRBJ2-7|.|TRBV10-3
CAISERQTTYEQYF
TGTGCCATCAGTGAGCGACAGACTACCTACGAGCAGTACTTC
>.|TRBJ2-3|.|TRBV10-1
CASSEWSGLLTDTQYF
TGCGCCAGCAGTGAATGGAGCGGTTTACTCACAGATACGCAGTATTTT
>few|TRBJ2-5|.|TRBV2
CASSVNRGGETQYF
TGTGCCAGCAGTGTTAACAGGGGAGGGGAGACCCAGTACTTC
>.|TRBJ2-5|.|TRBV5-1
CASSLVTLEGETQYF
TGCGCCAGCAGCTTGGTAACCCTCGAAGGAGAGACCCAGTACTTC
>.|TRBJ1-1|.|TRBV6-1
CASSSYRRTAPRYTEAFF
TGTGCCAGCAGCTCCTACCGACGGACTGCCCCGCGATATACTGAAGCTTTCTTT
>once|TRBJ2-7|TRBD2|TRBV20-1
CSASKAAGAYEQYF
TGCAGTGCTAGCAAGGCAGCGGGGGCCTACGAGCAGTACTTC
>.|TRBJ2-7|.|TRBV7-8
CASSNREGNYEQYF
TGTGCCAGCAGCAACAGGGAGGGGAACTACGAGCAGTACTTC
>few|TRBJ1-2|TRBD1|TRBV18
CASSPTGVVGYTF
TGTGCCAGCTCACCAACAGGGGTAGTTGGCTACACCTTC
>few|TRBJ1-2|TRBD1|TRBV20-1
CSAWDRGADYGYTF
TGCAGTGCTTGGGACAGGGGAGCCGATTATGGCTACACCTTC
>.|TRBJ1-5|.|TRBV3-1
CASSQDPNQPQHF
TGTGCCAGCAGCCAAGACCCGAATCAGCCCCAGCATTTT
>.|TRBJ2-2|.|TRBV12-3/TRBV12-4
CASSIYWSGELFF
TGTGCCAGCAGTATTTACTGGAGCGGGGAGCTGTTTTTT
>.|TRBJ2-7|.|TRBV28
CASRYDRYEQYF
TGTGCCAGCAGATACGACCGGTACGAGCAGTACTTC
>.|TRBJ2-7|TRBD1|TRBV6-1
CASSPKQGNHEQYF
TGTGCCAGCAGTCCAAAACAGGGGAACCACGAGCAGTACTTC
>.|TRBJ1-6|.|TRBV30
CAFGRRTNSPLHF
TGTGCGTTTGGGAGGCGGACAAATTCACCCCTCCACTTT
>.|TRBJ2-7|TRBD2|TRBV7-9
CASSSGLATPEQYF
TGTGCCAGCAGCTCGGGACTAGCCACACCCGAGCAGTACTTC
>.|TRBJ2-1|.|TRBV24-1
CATSDFNGREHGNEQFF
TGTGCCACCAGTGATTTTAACGGGCGAGAGCACGGCAATGAGCAGTTCTTC
>few|TRBJ2-5|TRBD2|TRBV12-3/TRBV12-4
CASSPVGPAGGETQYF
TGTGCCAGCAGTCCCGTTGGACCGGCGGGGGGAGAGACCCAGTACTTC
>few|TRBJ2-2|.|TRBV2
CASRKTGTGELFF
TGTGCCAGCAGGAAGACAGGAACCGGGGAGCTGTTTTTT
>.|TRBJ2-1|TRBD2|TRBV27
CASSTTGPGLAGGTEQFF
TGTGCCAGCAGTACCACCGGACCGGGACTAGCGGGAGGCACTGAGCAGTTCTTC
>.|TRBJ1-5|.|TRBV6-2/TRBV6-3
CASSYGSLGQPQHF
TGTGCCAGCAGTTACGGCAGTTTGGGTCAGCCCCAGCATTTT
>.|TRBJ1-2|.|TRBV10-3
CAITRDRNNYGYTF
TGTGCCATCACACGAGACAGGAATAACTATGGCTACACCTTC
>few|TRBJ1-5|TRBD1|TRBV6-5
CASSYGQGTNQPQHF
TGTGCCAGCAGTTACGGACAGGGCACGAATCAGCCCCAGCATTTT
>few|TRBJ1-5|.|TRBV2
CASSETGHQPQHF
TGTGCCAGCAGTGAAACCGGGCACCAGCCCCAGCATTTT
>medium-sized|TRBJ1-6|.|TRBV20-1
CSARKEGGNSPLHF
TGCAGTGCTAGAAAGGAGGGGGGGAATTCACCCCTCCACTTT
>few|TRBJ2-5|TRBD1|TRBV27
CASSVLRTGGETQYF
TGTGCCAGCAGTGTCCTCCGGACAGGGGGAGAGACCCAGTACTTC
>few|TRBJ2-5|TRBD1|TRBV27
CASSSYRGRRETQYF
TGTGCCAGCAGTTCCTACAGGGGGCGCAGGGAGACCCAGTACTTC
>.|TRBJ2-5|.|TRBV29-1
CSVDTTGQETQYF
TGCAGCGTTGACACCACGGGCCAAGAGACCCAGTACTTC
>few|TRBJ1-2|TRBD1|TRBV24-1
CATSDSQGVNGYTF
TGTGCCACCAGTGATTCACAGGGGGTCAATGGCTACACCTTC